This T cell receptor beta chain stems from a study of identical twins. Study-level results: The study found that models underestimated out-of-frame TCR alpha sharing in monozygotic twins.

About this clonotype: The antigen is not known.

TCRdb called the 5' RACE reads again in MiXCR, with one record for every CDR3 protein. Counted here are around 280,000 distinct CDR3 sequences, 6.5% to 9.5% occurring once; the ten biggest clones make up approximately 2%. These data were likewise used in another study, on yellow fever vaccine responses in identical twins. From that study: The authors reported partly convergent, partly personalized vaccine responses in identical twins.

The sequencing input was memory (CD45RO+) T cells sorted from blood. The source of this sequence is a woman younger than 35 in good health.

The CDR3 here is CASSYRGGHGDTQYF. DNA of the CDR3: TGTGCCAGCAGTTACCGGGGGGGGCACGGAGATACGCAGTATTTT. The chain combines TRBV6-2 or TRBV6-3 with TRBJ2-3; 8 positions agree with TRBD2. This CDR3 spans 15 amino acids. Germline-derived CDR1 and CDR2 are MNHEY and SVGEGT. V lost 2 bases and J lost 5; bases outside the gene matches: 6.